This T cell receptor beta chain stems from a study of blood T cell repertoires in COVID-19 (dated by TCRdb to 2019 to 2021). With respect to the entire study: Samples covering the acute and convalescent phases of COVID-19 were provided by collaborators in the United States, Italy and Spain. The prospective study material was composed of cDNA or gDNA derived from T cells, B-cell-depleted T cells, or PBMCs. Subjects who had been exposed to COVID-19, were actively infected with it, or had recovered from it provided the deeply sampled blood TCRbeta repertoires that made up the dataset. A freely available public database, intended as a resource for researchers studying the immune response to SARS-CoV-2, is where the repertoires were released. Samples were obtained from the ongoing ImmuneRACE study (first 160 participants) and from about 1,300 subjects provided by 6 global collaborators. Sample metadata almost always included a de-identified subject ID, COVID-19 status, age in years and sex. Where available, HLA class I and class II types were taken from metadata supplied by the sample provider and were not determined by assay-based typing. Overall study results and their limits: Clinical and demographic metadata were provided uncurated, with the amount varying by source and participant.

TCRbeta CDR3 regions were amplified from genomic DNA by means of the immunoSEQ Assay, a bias-controlled multiplex PCR. The authors processed their data as follows. The number of nucleated cells in each sample was estimated by amplification of reference gene primers within the assay. Sequence reads were collapsed and filtered to measure the absolute abundance of every unique TCRbeta CDR3 rearrangement. Productive Simpson clonality was computed per sample as the square root of Simpson's diversity index over productive rearrangements. TCRdb carries this immuneACCESS record with in-frame sequences only. Its versions omit some clonotypes, under half of them owing to an unresolved V gene in the studies checked, with the rest unexplained. V, J and clone size are those of that table, while D and trimming were read from the DNA. For this sample the table gives roughly 330,000 clones, of which around 87% were detected only once. The ten biggest clones cover roughly 5.2% of the sample.

As for this clone: Which antigen it targets is not known. Within one base of it there is no much larger clone, and no base qualities were kept.

In the prospective study, participants were roughly 18 to 100 years old, resided in about two dozen geographic areas of the United States, and were enrolled through a virtual design. To assign participants to cohorts, the prospective study relied on clinical history that participants themselves reported in a screening survey and a study questionnaire. For ImmuneRACE Cohort 3, a participant was defined as recovered based on two consecutive negative NP/OP PCR tests, clearance by a healthcare professional, or resolution of symptoms. In the prospective study, whole blood, serum and a nasopharyngeal or oropharyngeal swab were collected from each participant by mobile phlebotomists. Over a roughly two-month period, participants in the prospective study had the option of providing additional blood draws and questionnaires. Prospective study blood samples were shipped either frozen or at room temperature before DNA extraction.

V loses 10 bases of germline sequence and J loses 2 bases, and the interval between the two ends is 18 bases. Per the germline V gene (reference sequence), LNHDA is the CDR1 and SQIVND is the CDR2. From the cysteine through the phenylalanine, the CDR3 covers 14 amino acids. Just the 42-base CDR3 DNA is kept, in frame starting at base 1. The rearrangement combines TRBV19 with TRBJ2-7; TRBD2 could be the D gene, as 5 bases match. The specimen was PBMCs or T cells enriched from blood (not recorded which). The clonotype comes from a woman aged 25 to 39 who had recovered from COVID-19. CDR3 reads: CATASGVRPYEQYF. The nucleotide sequence is TGTGCCACCGCATCCGGGGTCCGACCCTACGAGCAGTACTTC.